This T cell receptor (beta chain) is drawn from a study of shared clonotypes between healthy human individuals. Study-level results: Incompleteness in sorted-subset sequencing, despite large depth, was shown by rarefaction.

TCRdb's table, derived via immunoSEQ multiplex PCR, lists solely in-frame clones and lacks some. This sample carries roughly 1,100,000 clones, 65% to 80% of them seen once, and the ten largest clones take around 1.5%. Note on this clone: Its antigen is not known.

This CDR3 region has 16 residues. Germline V lookup: CDR1 SGHVS, CDR2 FQNEAQ. Sequencing input: memory CD4+ T cells sorted from blood. Subset meaning: CD45RA-negative fraction. The chain recombines TRBV7-8 with TRBJ2-5; 7 nucleotides align to TRBD1. The closer fit of TRBJ2-7 to the DNA end suggests the J call may be wrong. The receptor was isolated from a man younger than 35 in good health. CDR3 in amino acids: CASSLVSGDSNYEQYF. The CDR3 DNA follows: TGTGCCAGCAGCTTAGTATCCGGGGACAGCAACTACGAGCAGTACTTC.